These 5 T cell receptor beta chains came from one sample sequenced in a study of blood T cell repertoires in COVID-19. Profiled with immunoSEQ multiplex PCR; TCRdb holds only in-frame clones, not every one. Of roughly 68,000 clones in the sample, 88% are singletons; the top ten hold roughly a tenth. Sequenced material: PBMCs or T cells enriched from blood (not recorded which). Every receptor here comes from a woman aged 40 to 55 who had recovered from COVID-19.

The J gene is TRBJ2-7, the V gene TRBV5-4; 8 bases are shared with TRBD1. The ends lost 4 bases at V and 7 bases at J; junction bases unmatched: 13. CDR3 length equals 15 residues. Looked up from germline, CDR1 is SGHNT and CDR2 is YYREEE (reference sequence). DNA for the CDR3: TGTGCCAGCAGCCTTCCAGGGGGCCAGGTTGGGGAGCAGTACTTC. Translated, it gives CASSLPGGQVGEQYF.

The chain is built from TRBV25-1 and TRBJ2-2; 9 positions agree with TRBD1. The length of the CDR3 is 16 residues. Trimming removed 7 bases from V and 6 bases from J; junction bases left unmatched: 12. Germline lookup yields CDR1 MGHDK and CDR2 SYGVNS. This chain's CDR3 is CASNKAGTGSAGELFF. The CDR3 nucleotides are TGTGCCAGCAACAAGGCCGGGACAGGGTCAGCCGGGGAGCTGTTTTTT.

This sequence joins TRBV27 and TRBJ2-1; 9 nucleotides align to TRBD1. J lost 7 bases, V lost 7 bases, and 11 bases had no gene match. CDR1 is MNHEY, CDR2 SMNVEV, per germline (reference sequence). The CDR3 length is 15 residues. The CDR3 protein is CASKKGQGLRNEQFF. The CDR3 DNA is TGTGCCAGCAAAAAAGGACAGGGGCTTCGGAATGAGCAGTTCTTC.

The rearrangement uses TRBV7-2 and TRBJ2-6; D unclear. Germline values: CDR1 SGHTA, CDR2 FQGNSA. Trimming removed 2 bases from V and 0 bases from J, with 11 bases in between. The CDR3 runs 17 residues. The CDR3 DNA follows: TGTGCCAGCAGCTTAAACAGCCCTTCCTCTGGGGCCAACGTCCTGACTTTC. Its translation: CASSLNSPSSGANVLTF.

The rearrangement links TRBV20-1 to TRBJ1-1; D is perhaps TRBD1 (6 bases). There are 15 residues in the CDR3. Trimming took 3 bases from V and 0 from J, leaving 14 bases between them. The germline gives CDR1 DFQATT, CDR2 SNEGSKA (reference sequence). Here the CDR3 DNA reads TGCAGTGCTAGTAAACCGGGACAACTGAACACTGAAGCTTTCTTT. This codes for CSASKPGQLNTEAFF.